This TCR beta chain comes out of a study of spatial heterogeneity in lung cancer. Regarding time point: sample taken at primary tumor resection. Study outcomes and limitations: It was found that expanded intratumoral alpha and beta TCR counts tracked tumor mutation counts.

This clonotype was detected many times. Its specificity is not known. TCRdb called the 5' RACE reads again in MiXCR, with one record for every CDR3 protein. This table has around 11,000 distinct CDR3 sequences, approximately 8% appearing once. This receptor was taken from a female donor with early-stage non-small cell lung cancer. The source material was lung tumor tissue, sampled at surgery.

Here the CDR3 reads CSAPVPGYYNEQFF. CDR3 bases: TGCAGTGCCCCCGTCCCGGGGTACTACAATGAGCAGTTCTTC. This chain uses TRBV20-1 with TRBJ2-1; maybe TRBD2 (5 bases). V dropped 6 bases and J dropped 3 bases, with 15 bases sitting between them. CDR3 length: 14 amino acids. Germline V gene sequence: CDR1 DFQATT, CDR2 SNEGSKA (reference sequence).